This is a list of T cell receptor beta chains from one sample in a study of response to subunit inactivated influenza vaccine. TCRdb redid the calling of the RT-PCR reads with MiXCR, one entry per CDR3 protein. The sample has approximately 530,000 distinct CDR3 sequences, more than 7% seen once. Sequencing was performed on PBMCs from blood, taken about 24 months after vaccination. The receptors originated from a man in his fifties or sixties who received an inactivated influenza vaccine. Each CDR3 is given with its conserved first and last residue. A D gene is named only where the DNA matches it firmly. Size is stated for part of the rows, as once, few or many counts, or as a class when the clone is expanded.

V: TRBV29-1
D: TRBD1
size: NA
J: TRBJ1-1
DNA: TGCAGCGTTCGACAGGGGACTGAAGCTTTCTTT
CDR3: CSVRQGTEAFF

V: TRBV5-1
D: NA
size: NA
J: TRBJ2-5
DNA: TGCGCCAGCAGCTGGACCGGTGCAAAAGAGACCCAGTACTTC
CDR3: CASSWTGAKETQYF

V: TRBV2
D: NA
size: NA
J: TRBJ2-1
DNA: TGTGCCAGCACTCTCAGGGACGTGCAGTTCTTC
CDR3: CASTLRDVQFF

V: TRBV6-2/TRBV6-3
D: NA
size: few
J: TRBJ2-2
DNA: TGTGCCAGCAGTTATTTCGACGGGGAGCTGTTTTTT
CDR3: CASSYFDGELFF

V: TRBV20-1
D: NA
size: many
J: TRBJ1-1
DNA: TGCAGTGCCTTTTACCCGAACACTGAAGCTTTCTTT
CDR3: CSAFYPNTEAFF

V: TRBV28
D: NA
size: few
J: TRBJ2-1
DNA: TGTGCCAGCAGTCCCCGGGCCCGAGGAACTGAGCAGTTCTTC
CDR3: CASSPRARGTEQFF

V: TRBV18
D: TRBD2
size: few
J: TRBJ2-1
DNA: TGTGCCAGCTCCGGTGGGACTAGCTTCAATGAGCAGTTCTTC
CDR3: CASSGGTSFNEQFF

V: TRBV7-2
D: NA
size: NA
J: TRBJ2-7
DNA: TGTGCCAGCAGCTTTCAGGGATGGGACGAGCAGTACTTC
CDR3: CASSFQGWDEQYF

V: TRBV5-1
D: NA
size: few
J: TRBJ1-6
DNA: TGCGCCAGCAGCCCAGCGCGGGGAACTAATTCACCCCTCCACTTT
CDR3: CASSPARGTNSPLHF

V: TRBV11-2
D: NA
size: few
J: TRBJ1-5
DNA: TGTGCCAGCAGCTGGGGTGGTGGCAATCAGCCCCAGCATTTT
CDR3: CASSWGGGNQPQHF

V: TRBV30
D: NA
size: NA
J: TRBJ2-7
DNA: TGTGCCTGGAGCGCAGGGTCCTACGAGCAGTACTTC
CDR3: CAWSAGSYEQYF

V: TRBV25-1
D: TRBD1
size: few
J: TRBJ2-2
DNA: TGTGCCAGCAGTGCCGGGACAGGGAGGAACACCGGGGAGCTGTTTTTT
CDR3: CASSAGTGRNTGELFF

V: TRBV28
D: NA
size: NA
J: TRBJ2-7
DNA: TGTGCCAGTATCGACAGGATCTCCTACGAGCAGTACTTC
CDR3: CASIDRISYEQYF

V: TRBV3-1
D: TRBD2
size: NA
J: TRBJ2-5
DNA: TGTGCCAGCAGCCAAGGGGAGCGGGAGTCTCGAGAGACCCAGTACTTC
CDR3: CASSQGERESRETQYF

V: TRBV20-1
D: TRBD1
size: NA
J: TRBJ2-2
DNA: TGCAGTGCTAGAGTAACAGGGGCGTCCACCGGGGAGCTGTTTTTT
CDR3: CSARVTGASTGELFF

V: TRBV7-6
D: NA
size: many
J: TRBJ2-1
DNA: TGTGCCAGCAGCTCGCCCCTTTGGGGGGCAAGCTCCTACAATGAGCAGTTCTTC
CDR3: CASSSPLWGASSYNEQFF

V: TRBV6-1
D: TRBD1
size: NA
J: TRBJ1-1
DNA: TGTGCCAGCCAGGGGGCAAGGAACACTGAAGCTTTCTTT
CDR3: CASQGARNTEAFF

V: TRBV7-2
D: NA
size: many
J: TRBJ2-5
DNA: TGTGCCAGCAGCTTAGGTAGCGCCCAAGAGACCCAGTACTTC
CDR3: CASSLGSAQETQYF

V: TRBV4-3
D: TRBD2
size: NA
J: TRBJ2-3
DNA: TGCGCCAGCAGCCAAACAGGACTAGCGGGAGATTTAGATACGCAGTATTTT
CDR3: CASSQTGLAGDLDTQYF

V: TRBV27
D: TRBD1
size: many
J: TRBJ1-2
DNA: TGTGCCAGCAGTCCCGGGAGGACAGGGGAGTATGGCTACACCTTC
CDR3: CASSPGRTGEYGYTF

V: TRBV7-3
D: TRBD2
size: NA
J: TRBJ2-3
DNA: TGTGCCAGCAGCCCCTACGGGACTAGCGGGATCACAGATACGCAGTATTTT
CDR3: CASSPYGTSGITDTQYF

V: TRBV5-5
D: NA
size: many
J: TRBJ2-1
DNA: TGTGCCAGCAGCTTGGCGCTTGCCTCCTACAATGAGCAGTTCTTC
CDR3: CASSLALASYNEQFF

V: TRBV29-1
D: TRBD1
size: few
J: TRBJ2-7
DNA: TGCAGCGTTCCCAAAGGGGCAGGGGGCCCGTCCTACGAGCAGTACTTC
CDR3: CSVPKGAGGPSYEQYF

V: TRBV11-2
D: TRBD1
size: many
J: TRBJ2-1
DNA: TGTGCCAGCAGCTTAGGCACCGGGACAGCCATACTTAATGAGCAGTTCTTC
CDR3: CASSLGTGTAILNEQFF

V: TRBV7-2
D: NA
size: NA
J: TRBJ2-7
DNA: TGTGCCAGCAGCTACAGGGCCCCTAGCGTGAGCTACGAGCAGTACTTC
CDR3: CASSYRAPSVSYEQYF

V: TRBV12-3/TRBV12-4
D: NA
size: NA
J: TRBJ2-5
DNA: TGTGCCAGCAGTTTACGTCTCAGTAAGGAGACCCAGTACTTC
CDR3: CASSLRLSKETQYF

V: TRBV6-5
D: NA
size: many
J: TRBJ2-7
DNA: TGTGCCAGCAGTTACCATCTGGGATACGAGCAGTACTTC
CDR3: CASSYHLGYEQYF

V: TRBV5-1
D: NA
size: few
J: TRBJ2-5
DNA: TGCGCCAGCAGCTTGGCAATGACTACCCCAGAGACCCAGTACTTC
CDR3: CASSLAMTTPETQYF

V: TRBV18
D: NA
size: NA
J: TRBJ2-7
DNA: TGTGCCAGCTCACGGCCGGGACAAACCTACGAGCAGTACTTC
CDR3: CASSRPGQTYEQYF

V: TRBV24-1
D: NA
size: few
J: TRBJ2-3
DNA: TGTGCCACCAGTGATTACAGAGGCCCTAGCACAGATACGCAGTATTTT
CDR3: CATSDYRGPSTDTQYF

V: TRBV4-2
D: NA
size: NA
J: TRBJ2-1
DNA: TGTGCCAGCAGCCAAGACTCGGGGCCTAGCTCCTACAATGAGCAGTTCTTC
CDR3: CASSQDSGPSSYNEQFF

V: TRBV28
D: NA
size: NA
J: TRBJ1-5
DNA: TGTGCCAGCACCGCGGACAGTAATAACCAGCCCCAGCATTTT
CDR3: CASTADSNNQPQHF

V: TRBV7-6
D: NA
size: few
J: TRBJ2-3
DNA: TGTGCCAGCAGCAAGGCAGGGGCCTTTAGCACAGATACGCAGTATTTT
CDR3: CASSKAGAFSTDTQYF

V: TRBV20-1
D: NA
size: few
J: TRBJ2-1
DNA: TGCAGTGCTAATTCCCTGGCGGAGACCTACAACAATGAGCAGTTCTTC
CDR3: CSANSLAETYNNEQFF

V: TRBV20-1
D: TRBD2
size: NA
J: TRBJ2-7
DNA: TGCAGTGCTAGTGGGGCATCTAGCGGACTATCCTACGAGCAGTACTTC
CDR3: CSASGASSGLSYEQYF

V: TRBV12-3/TRBV12-4
D: NA
size: NA
J: TRBJ1-5
DNA: TGTGCCAGCAAAAAAGCAGACAATCAGCACCAGCATTTT
CDR3: CASKKADNQHQHF

V: TRBV20-1
D: NA
size: NA
J: TRBJ2-7
DNA: TGCAGTGCTAGAGGATGGGGAACAGGGTCTACCTACGAGCAGTACTTC
CDR3: CSARGWGTGSTYEQYF

V: TRBV6-1
D: NA
size: few
J: TRBJ1-6
DNA: TGTGCCAGCAGTGGCGGGACGTCAAATTCACCCCTCCACTTT
CDR3: CASSGGTSNSPLHF

V: TRBV7-2
D: NA
size: many
J: TRBJ2-3
DNA: TGTGCCAGCAGCCTCTCCTCAGGTGTAGATACGCAGTATTTT
CDR3: CASSLSSGVDTQYF

V: TRBV20-1
D: NA
size: NA
J: TRBJ1-2
DNA: TGCAGTGCTACTCCGACAGGCACCTATGGCTACACCTTC
CDR3: CSATPTGTYGYTF

V: TRBV7-9
D: NA
size: many
J: TRBJ2-2
DNA: TGTGCCAGCAGCTTAGCGCCACATTGGTCGAACACCGGGGAGCTGTTTTTT
CDR3: CASSLAPHWSNTGELFF

V: TRBV7-6
D: NA
size: NA
J: TRBJ2-2
DNA: TGTGCCAGCAGCTCCCTTCCGGGACCGGGGAACACCGGGGAGCTGTTTTTT
CDR3: CASSSLPGPGNTGELFF

V: TRBV6-5
D: TRBD1
size: few
J: TRBJ2-2
DNA: TGTGCCAGCAGTTGGGACAGGGAAACCGGGGAGCTGTTTTTT
CDR3: CASSWDRETGELFF

V: TRBV4-2
D: TRBD2
size: few
J: TRBJ2-7
DNA: TGTGCCAGCAGCCAAGATTATTGGACTAGCGGGAGAAGCGAGCAGTACTTC
CDR3: CASSQDYWTSGRSEQYF

V: TRBV2
D: NA
size: NA
J: TRBJ2-1
DNA: TGTGCCAGCGATTTAACTAGCAGCTACAATGAGCAGTTCTTC
CDR3: CASDLTSSYNEQFF

V: TRBV6-1
D: NA
size: few
J: TRBJ1-3
DNA: TGTGCCAGCAGTGAACGTGGGCCAGTCTCTGGAAACACCATATATTTT
CDR3: CASSERGPVSGNTIYF

V: TRBV28
D: NA
size: many
J: TRBJ2-7
DNA: TGTGCCAGCAGTCCCACACCTTACAGGGTTTTAGATTACGAGCAGTACTTC
CDR3: CASSPTPYRVLDYEQYF

V: TRBV3-1
D: NA
size: NA
J: TRBJ1-1
DNA: TGTGCCAGCAGCCAAGACCAGAGGGGGACTGAAGCTTTCTTT
CDR3: CASSQDQRGTEAFF

V: TRBV3-1
D: NA
size: few
J: TRBJ2-1
DNA: TGTGCCAGCAGCCAAGGACTTCTTGAGCAGTTCTTC
CDR3: CASSQGLLEQFF

V: TRBV12-3/TRBV12-4
D: NA
size: many
J: TRBJ2-3
DNA: TGTGCCAGCAGTTCACCCCCCGGGGCAGATACGCAGTATTTT
CDR3: CASSSPPGADTQYF

V: TRBV5-1
D: NA
size: many
J: TRBJ1-1
DNA: TGCGCCAGCAGCTTGGGAGGGTACGGGAACACTGAAGCTTTCTTT
CDR3: CASSLGGYGNTEAFF

V: TRBV5-5
D: NA
size: NA
J: TRBJ2-2
DNA: TGTGCCAGCAGCTTACGGGGGACAGCAAGTAACACCGGGGAGCTGTTTTTT
CDR3: CASSLRGTASNTGELFF

V: TRBV5-1
D: NA
size: few
J: TRBJ2-7
DNA: TGCGCCAGCAGCCTAGTGTCAGGGAATAGGCCTTTCTACGAGCAGTACTTC
CDR3: CASSLVSGNRPFYEQYF

V: TRBV29-1
D: NA
size: NA
J: TRBJ2-7
DNA: TGCAGCGTTGAAGGGGTCGGGGGGCCTCAGCGCGAGCAGTACTTC
CDR3: CSVEGVGGPQREQYF

V: TRBV28
D: NA
size: NA
J: TRBJ2-7
DNA: TGTGCCAGCAGTTTAAAGTCCTACGAGCAGTACTTC
CDR3: CASSLKSYEQYF

V: TRBV7-8
D: NA
size: few
J: TRBJ2-1
DNA: TGTGCCAGCAGCTTAGTGAGACTGCCCGTAGTCTACAATGAGCAGTTCTTC
CDR3: CASSLVRLPVVYNEQFF

V: TRBV11-2
D: NA
size: many
J: TRBJ1-2
DNA: TGTGCCAGCAGCCCCTCCCCGAGCAGCGACTACACCTTC
CDR3: CASSPSPSSDYTF

V: TRBV25-1
D: NA
size: few
J: TRBJ1-3
DNA: TGTGCCAGCAGTGATTCCAGACCTGGAAACACCATATATTTT
CDR3: CASSDSRPGNTIYF